The next 11 T cell receptor beta chains were all read from a single sample in a study of identical twins. One entry per CDR3 protein, called by TCRdb with MiXCR from the 5' RACE reads. The table records some 96,000 distinct CDR3 sequences, 5.5% to 7% of them present only once. Sequencing was done on a sample of memory T cells sorted from blood. The origin of the receptors is a woman between 45 and 65 years old in good health.

This clonotype was seen repeatedly, ten times or more. This rearrangement joins TRBV2 to TRBJ2-4; 9 nucleotides match TRBD2. CDR1 and CDR2 from the germline V gene are SNHLY and FYNNEI. The CDR3 has 12 residues. With V trimmed by 7 bases and J by 16 bases, 11 bases remained unmatched. DNA of the CDR3: TGTGCCAGCAAGGCGGGACTAGCTGAAAAATACTTC. Its protein product is CASKAGLAEKYF.

This clonotype has at least ten counts. CDR3 coding DNA: TGCGCCAGCACAGGGAACAGCAATCAGCCCCAGCATTTT. Translating it yields CASTGNSNQPQHF. The V call is TRBV10-2, the J call TRBJ1-5, with D possibly TRBD1 on 5 matching bases. There are 13 residues in the CDR3. Germline lookup yields CDR1 WSHSY and CDR2 SAAADI. The germline V and J ends were trimmed by 7 bases and 1 base, with 8 bases remaining between them.

CDR3: CASSRTGVAGELFF. In DNA form, the CDR3 reads TGTGCCAGCAGCCGAACAGGGGTTGCCGGGGAGCTGTTTTTT. V is TRBV7-7 and J is TRBJ2-2; 7 bases map to TRBD1. Trimming cost V 5 bases and J 6 bases; bases outside gene matches: 6. Germline assignment: CDR1 SSHAT and CDR2 FNYEAQ (reference sequence). CDR3 length: 14 amino acids.

This clonotype was detected many times. V usage is TRBV11-2 and J usage is TRBJ1-5; D might be TRBD1 (6 bases). Trimming removed 1 base from V and 10 bases from J, with 17 bases in between. CDR3 length: 15 residues. The germline gives CDR1 SGHAT, CDR2 FQNNGV. CDR3 region: CASSLVEGGATPQHF. The CDR3, as DNA: TGTGCCAGCAGCTTAGTCGAAGGGGGGGCAACTCCCCAGCATTTT.

This clonotype was counted only a few times. The chain uses TRBV5-1 and TRBJ2-1; 13 nucleotides align to TRBD2. Trimming removed 0 bases from V and 5 bases from J; junction bases left unmatched: 11. The CDR3 runs to 19 residues. From germline, CDR1 is SGHRS and CDR2 YFSETQ. CDR3 sequence: CASSLGLAGGLSRNNEQFF. In DNA, the CDR3 is TGCGCCAGCAGCTTGGGACTAGCGGGAGGCCTATCCAGGAACAATGAGCAGTTCTTC.

In this sample, this clonotype turned up many times. The chain uses TRBV28 and TRBJ2-2, with D maybe TRBD1 (6 bases). This CDR3 has 14 residues. V dropped 5 bases and J dropped 2 bases, with 9 bases sitting between them. Germline V gene sequence: CDR1 MDHEN, CDR2 SYDVKM. CDR3 nucleotide sequence: TGTGCCAGCAGTCTGGACAGCAACACCGGGGAGCTGTTTTTT. Its translation: CASSLDSNTGELFF.

In the case of this clonotype: A much larger clonotype is one base distant, so this may be a read error. The CDR3 bases are TGTGCCAGCAGCGCCGTAGCGGGAGTTGGAGAGCAGCACTTC. As protein: CASSAVAGVGEQHF. The J gene is TRBJ2-7, the V gene TRBV9; 9 bases fit TRBD2. Germline loops: CDR1 SGDLS, CDR2 YYNGEE. The CDR3 loop spans 14 amino acids.

This clonotype occurred many times. The chain joins TRBV20-1 to TRBJ2-3; 7 bases are shared with TRBD2. This CDR3 is built from 14 residues. Trimming took 8 bases from V and 4 from J; bases not matched to a gene: 12. Looked up from germline, CDR1 is DFQATT and CDR2 is SNEGSKA (reference sequence). The CDR3 reads CSWTLGRGPDTQYF. The CDR3 DNA is TGCAGTTGGACCCTGGGGAGGGGCCCAGATACGCAGTATTTT.

This clonotype has at least ten counts. The chain uses TRBV6-1 and TRBJ2-5; 10 bases align to TRBD1. Germline CDR1 MNHNS, CDR2 SASEGT. The CDR3 has 14 residues. The V segment lost 5 bases and the J segment 4 bases; nucleotides outside the gene matches: 4. The CDR3, as DNA: TGTGCCAGCAGTAAGACAGGGGGCGCAGAGACCCAGTACTTC. Its protein is CASSKTGGAETQYF.

This clonotype has at least ten counts. The chain is built from TRBV11-2 and TRBJ2-4, with no clear D. The CDR3 has 16 amino acids. Trimming shortened V by 5 bases and J by 0 bases, and 14 bases separated the two germline ends. Germline CDR1 SGHAT, CDR2 FQNNGV. CDR3 region: CASSQQPSTAKNIQYF. DNA for the CDR3: TGTGCCAGCAGCCAACAGCCTTCTACAGCCAAAAACATTCAGTACTTC.

This clonotype was observed many times. This chain links TRBV13 with TRBJ2-3; 7 positions match TRBD1. The CDR3 has 16 amino acids. With 5 bases clipped from V and 1 base from J, the junction kept 9 bases outside the gene matches. Germline V gene lookup returns CDR1 PRHDT and CDR2 FYEKMQ (reference sequence). CDR3 nucleotide sequence: TGTGCCAGCAGCCCGCCAAGGGACAGACGCACAGATACGCAGTATTTT. It specifies CASSPPRDRRTDTQYF.